These 25 T cell receptor beta chains were sequenced from one sample in a study of cytomegalovirus exposure and HLA in healthy donors. PCR amplification relied on 60 Vbeta primers (plus 13 Jbeta primers). Measured with immunoSEQ multiplex PCR; TCRdb has only the in-frame clones, and not every one. Among 35,000 to 40,000 clones listed, 90% to 95% were seen once. Sequenced: PBMCs. These receptors were taken from a woman under 30 in good health and CMV-seronegative.

The chain is built from TRBV9 and TRBJ2-7; D gene ambiguous. Germline V gives CDR1 SGDLS, CDR2 YYNGEE. Trimming shortened V by 2 bases and J by 0 bases, and 12 bases separated the two germline ends. This CDR3 comprises 15 residues. CDR3 in DNA: TGTGCCAGCAGCGTGGCCGGGTCCAACTCCTACGAGCAGTACTTC. Translated: CASSVAGSNSYEQYF.

The V and J genes are TRBV21-1 and TRBJ2-5; TRBD2 reflects the table's D call only, with no check against the DNA. TRBV21-1 is noted as a pseudogene. This CDR3 is 11 amino acids long. The CDR3 DNA is TGTGCCAGCACTAGCGAAGAGACCCAGTACTTC. Translated, it gives CASTSEETQYF.

This rearrangement joins TRBV7-9 to TRBJ1-6; possibly TRBD1 for D (5 bases). Germline V gene lookup returns CDR1 SEHNR and CDR2 FQNEAQ (reference sequence). There are 15 residues in the CDR3. Trimming took 2 bases from V and 9 from J, leaving 14 bases between them. As DNA, the CDR3 is TGTGCCAGCAGCTTATTCCGGGGGATGGGTTCACCCCTCCACTTT. Amino acids: CASSLFRGMGSPLHF.

J is TRBJ2-3 and V is TRBV4-3, with 11 bases aligning to TRBD2. CDR1 LGHNA and CDR2 YSLEER come from the germline V gene. This CDR3 has 16 residues. Trimming took 4 bases from V and 4 from J; bases not matched to a gene: 7. CDR3 sequence reads: CASSRSTSGISDTQYF. The CDR3 DNA reads TGCGCCAGCAGCCGCTCGACTAGCGGGATTTCAGATACGCAGTATTTT.

V and J are TRBV6-1 and TRBJ2-7, with 7 bases lining up with TRBD1. The J segment lost 2 bases and the V segment lost 8 bases, leaving 9 bases of the junction unmatched. Per the germline V gene, CDR1 is MNHNS and CDR2 is SASEGT. The CDR3 runs 14 residues. The CDR3 sequence: CASGKRTGAYEQYF. CDR3 bases: TGTGCCAGCGGGAAGAGGACAGGAGCCTACGAGCAGTACTTC.

This clone was picked up one time. The chain has TRBV28 and TRBJ1-3; a possible D gene is TRBD1 (6 bases). CDR1 and CDR2 (germline): MDHEN, SYDVKM. The CDR3 is made up of 15 amino acids. Trimming removed 10 bases at V and 1 base at J, with 17 bases between. CDR3 protein: CATRTVDLSGNTIYF. For the CDR3, the DNA is TGTGCCACCAGGACAGTGGACCTTTCTGGAAACACCATATATTTT.

The chain is built from TRBV30 and TRBJ2-7; 7 bases match TRBD1. The V gene end was trimmed by 8 bases and the J gene end by 5 bases; junction bases not matched to a gene: 12. Germline values: CDR1 GTSNPN, CDR2 SVGIG (reference sequence). The CDR3 runs 13 residues. CDR3 amino acids: CALGVGGINEQYF. Here the CDR3 DNA reads TGTGCCCTAGGGGTAGGGGGCATAAACGAGCAGTACTTC.

In its sample, this clone was seen once. This chain connects TRBV7-9 to TRBJ1-1; D not resolved. Looked up from germline, CDR1 is SEHNR and CDR2 is FQNEAQ (reference sequence). This CDR3 has 12 amino acids. Trimming removed 2 bases from V and 3 bases from J, with 4 bases in between. The CDR3 spells CASSLSDTEAFF. The CDR3 DNA reads as TGTGCCAGCAGCTTATCGGACACTGAAGCTTTCTTT.

The chain joins TRBV6-1 to TRBJ1-5; D unclear. Germline V gene sequence: CDR1 MNHNS, CDR2 SASEGT. This CDR3 spans 14 amino acids. Trimming cost V 5 bases and J 11 bases, with 19 bases left between them. CDR3 in amino acids: CASSSKENTGTQHF. For the CDR3, the DNA is TGTGCCAGCAGTTCCAAGGAAAATACCGGGACCCAGCATTTT.

This clone was detected only once. This rearrangement joins TRBV7-9 to TRBJ2-2; D might be TRBD1 (6 bases). CDR3 size: 17 residues. V was cut by 2 bases and J by 6 bases, with 19 bases left in between. Germline V gene data show CDR1 as SEHNR and CDR2 as FQNEAQ (reference sequence). The CDR3 DNA reads TGTGCCAGCAGCTTAACAGGGTCGGACCATGGGGCCGGGGAGCTGTTTTTT. Translated: CASSLTGSDHGAGELFF.

The gene calls are TRBV19 and TRBJ1-2; TRBD1 matches at 7 bases. This CDR3 comprises 18 residues. Germline lookup yields CDR1 LNHDA and CDR2 SQIVND (reference sequence). V dropped 0 bases and J dropped 2; count of bases not matched to a gene: 12. For the CDR3, the DNA is TGTGCCAGTAGTATAGACCGGGACAGAAAATCGAGAAACTATGGCTACACCTTC. It encodes CASSIDRDRKSRNYGYTF.

The chain uses TRBV7-3 and TRBJ1-1; TRBD1 aligns across 8 bases. This CDR3 contains 17 residues. CDR1 is SGHTA, CDR2 FQGTGA, per germline. Unmatched junction bases numbered 12, after V lost 1 base and J lost 5 bases. The CDR3 DNA reads TGTGCCAGCAGCTTAAAACCCCGGACAGGGAATGGGACTGAAGCTTTCTTT. Protein sequence: CASSLKPRTGNGTEAFF. Combining the CDR3 with reference TRBV7-3 and TRBJ1-1 gives the whole variable domain GAGVSQTPSNKVTEKGKYVELRCDPISGHTALYWYRQSLGQGPEFLIYFQGTGAADDSGLPNDRFFAVRPEGSVSTLKIQRTERGDSAVYLCASSLKPRTGNGTEAFFGQGTRLTVV.

DNA for the CDR3: TGCGCCAGCAGCTTGGTTGGGGGGCGGGAGAAAAACATTCAGTACTTC. Protein product: CASSLVGGREKNIQYF. The chain uses TRBV5-1 and TRBJ2-4, with TRBD2 as a possible D gene (7 bases). Germline CDR1 and CDR2: SGHRS and YFSETQ. The CDR3 is 16 residues long. V lost 0 bases, J lost 4 bases, and 14 bases lay in between. Full variable domain (outside the CDR3, taken from reference TRBV5-1 and TRBJ2-4): KAGVTQTPRYLIKTRGQQVTLSCSPISGHRSVSWYQQTPGQGLQFLFEYFSETQRNKGNFPGRFSGRQFSNSRSEMNVSTLELGDSALYLCASSLVGGREKNIQYFGAGTRLSVL.

J is TRBJ2-5 and V is TRBV28; D might be TRBD1 (8 bases). Trimming took off 5 bases at V and 4 bases at J, with 20 bases between the two ends. Per the germline V gene, CDR1 is MDHEN and CDR2 is SYDVKM. The CDR3 totals 16 residues. Here the CDR3 DNA reads TGTGCCAGCAGTCCCCGGACAGGGAGGGTAGGAGAGACCCAGTACTTC. Translating gives CASSPRTGRVGETQYF.

This rearrangement joins TRBV29-1 to TRBJ2-1; 12 nucleotides line up with TRBD2. CDR3 length: 16 amino acids. The ends lost 5 bases at V and 6 bases at J; junction bases unmatched: 11. CDR1 is SQVTM and CDR2 is ANQGSEA in the germline V gene. The CDR3 loop reads CSVKVTSGRPANEQFF. The CDR3, as DNA: TGCAGCGTTAAGGTAACTAGCGGGAGGCCGGCCAATGAGCAGTTCTTC.

Of note for this clone: Other DNA sequences in the sample encode the same CDR3. This sequence joins TRBV7-3 and TRBJ2-6; TRBD2 aligns across 7 bases. V lost 3 bases to trimming and J lost 1 base; unmatched junction nucleotides: 0. The CDR3 is 15 residues long. Looked up from germline, CDR1 is SGHTA and CDR2 is FQGTGA. CDR3 region: CASSLGGSGANVLTF. CDR3 coding DNA: TGTGCCAGCAGCTTGGGGGGGTCTGGGGCCAACGTCCTGACTTTC.

V is TRBV10-1 and J is TRBJ2-7, with 8 bases identical to TRBD2. V dropped 4 bases and J dropped 3; count of bases not matched to a gene: 5. Per the germline V gene, CDR1 is WNHNN and CDR2 is SYGVQD (reference sequence). The CDR3 length is 14 residues. CDR3 residues: CASSVSSGSYEQYF. The CDR3 DNA sequence: TGCGCCAGCAGTGTGTCGAGCGGGAGCTACGAGCAGTACTTC.

The V call is TRBV14, the J call TRBJ1-6; 10 nucleotides match TRBD1. This CDR3 is built from 14 residues. With V trimmed by 6 bases and J by 9 bases, 5 bases remained unmatched. CDR1 is SGHDN, CDR2 FVKESK, per germline. CDR3 coding DNA: TGTGCCAGCAGTCCCGACAGGGGGCTTTCACCCCTCCACTTT. The encoded protein is CASSPDRGLSPLHF.

The rearrangement uses TRBV6-5 and TRBJ2-7; possible D gene TRBD2, 8 bases. CDR3 size: 15 residues. In germline, CDR1 is MNHEY, CDR2 SVGAGI. With 2 bases removed from V and 2 bases from J, the gap between germline ends came to 13 bases. In nucleotides, the CDR3 is TGTGCCAGCAGTTACAGGGGGCGGGGGGCCTACGAGCAGTACTTC. Translating gives CASSYRGRGAYEQYF.

The rearrangement joins TRBV6-1 to TRBJ1-5; TRBD1 is a possible D gene (6 bases). CDR1 MNHNS and CDR2 SASEGT come from the germline V gene. V lost 6 bases and J 0 bases, leaving 12 bases between the germline ends. The CDR3 runs to 15 residues. CDR3 region: CASSPYRVSNQPQHF. The CDR3 DNA is TGTGCCAGCAGCCCTTACAGGGTTAGCAATCAGCCCCAGCATTTT.

This chain connects TRBV30 to TRBJ2-7, with a tentative D call TRBD1 (5 bases). The germline V and J ends were trimmed by 0 bases and 2 bases, with 8 bases remaining between them. The CDR3 covers 13 residues. Germline CDR1 GTSNPN, CDR2 SVGIG (reference sequence). CDR3 bases: TGTGCCTGGAGTGTTAGGGGCCCCTACGAGCAGTACTTC. This codes for CAWSVRGPYEQYF.

The DNA of the CDR3 is TGTGCCAGCAGTGAAATGACTAGCGGCCCAGATACGCAGTATTTT. It translates to CASSEMTSGPDTQYF. The chain combines TRBV6-1 with TRBJ2-3, with TRBD2 matching 9 bases. The CDR3 has 15 residues. V was pared by 2 bases and J by 4 bases, with 4 bases of the junction left unmatched. Germline loops: CDR1 MNHNS, CDR2 SASEGT.

V is TRBV5-1 and J is TRBJ1-1; maybe TRBD1 (6 bases). This CDR3 has 15 amino acids. Trimming cost V 0 bases and J 3 bases, with 12 bases left between them. Looked up from germline, CDR1 is SGHRS and CDR2 is YFSETQ. The CDR3 sequence is CASSLAGGQYTEAFF. The CDR3 DNA reads as TGCGCCAGCAGCTTGGCCGGGGGGCAATACACTGAAGCTTTCTTT.

This rearrangement joins TRBV19 to TRBJ1-5; D gene uncertain. Germline V gives CDR1 LNHDA, CDR2 SQIVND (reference sequence). This CDR3 has 15 residues. Trimming cost V 3 bases and J 3 bases, with 12 bases left between them. The CDR3 protein is CASSISRQANQPQHF. In nucleotides, the CDR3 is TGTGCCAGTAGTATCTCACGGCAGGCCAATCAGCCCCAGCATTTT.

Here the CDR3 DNA reads TGTGCCAGCAGGACCGACAGGGAAGGTTCTCGTGAGCAGTTCTTC. Translation: CASRTDREGSREQFF. This rearrangement joins TRBV28 to TRBJ2-1; 7 bases map to TRBD1. With V trimmed by 6 bases and J by 9 bases, 14 bases remained unmatched. CDR3 length equals 15 residues. CDR1 is MDHEN, CDR2 SYDVKM, per germline.